These T cell receptor beta chains were read from a single sample in a study of technical replicates of blood from several donors. The table came from immunoSEQ multiplex PCR; TCRdb's copy has only in-frame clones and leaves some out. Of about 83,000 clones in the sample, about 91% are singletons; the top ten hold 0.27%. The sample taken for sequencing was T cells isolated from PBMCs. The receptors derive from a human donor in good health. Each CDR3 is given with its conserved first and last residue. Each record gives: V gene, J gene, clone size, D gene, CDR3 protein. D genes are given only for firm matches. For some rows the clone size is stated as once, few or many, or as a class when expanded; others skip it.

TRBV6-5,TRBJ1-1,-,TRBD1,CASSRDRVGTEAFF
TRBV6-1,TRBJ2-2,-,-,CASSVTLVTGGELFF
TRBV9,TRBJ1-2,-,-,CASSASGDGYTF
TRBV28,TRBJ2-3,-,-,CASISGGVLVTDTQYF
TRBV28,TRBJ2-3,few,-,CASSSLLRRVLHQRRGDTQYF
TRBV5-1,TRBJ2-7,-,TRBD1,CASSPGTGVYEQYF
TRBV6-5,TRBJ2-2,-,-,CASSYRGFRGGELFF
TRBV5-5,TRBJ1-4,-,-,CASSSPQAGARLGEKLFF
TRBV4-1,TRBJ2-3,-,-,CASSHPRGDTQYF
TRBV5-1,TRBJ1-1,few,-,CASSLGTILTEAFF
TRBV10-2,TRBJ2-7,once,-,CASSVAVVRHEQYF
TRBV6-5,TRBJ2-3,-,TRBD2,CASSYSASGSTDTQYF